This TCR beta chain was found in a study of cytomegalovirus exposure and HLA in healthy donors. The PCR employed 60 Vbeta primers together with 13 Jbeta primers. Repertoires were generated with immunoSEQ multiplex PCR, while TCRdb's copy carries only in-frame clones and drops some. The table records 150,000 to 200,000 clones, about 78% of them present only once. Germline V gene data show CDR1 as LGHNA and CDR2 as YSLEER. The CDR3 length is 13 residues. V dropped 0 bases and J dropped 4 bases, with 6 bases sitting between them. Note on this clone: Different DNA sequences within this sample yield the same CDR3.

This receptor was taken from a man between 40 and 49 years old in good health and CMV-seronegative. Sequencing was carried out using PBMCs. The chain has TRBV4-3 and TRBJ1-1; a weak D match, TRBD1 (5 bases). CDR3: CASSQETGTEAFF. The CDR3 region has the DNA TGCGCCAGCAGCCAAGAAACAGGCACTGAAGCTTTCTTT.